This T cell receptor beta chain was found in a study of OX40 agonist ivuxolimab in advanced cancers. Looking at the study overall: Patients in the trial were receiving intravenous ivuxolimab every 2 weeks, at doses of 0.01 to 10 mg/kg. Patients enrolled in dose escalation were diagnosed with hepatocellular carcinoma, melanoma, renal cell or head and neck cancer.

Libraries were prepared by immunoSEQ multiplex PCR; TCRdb keeps only in-frame clonotypes and omits some of them. This table has over 55,000 clones, just under 95% appearing once. Trimming pared 1 base from V and 4 bases from J, leaving 11 bases between. This CDR3 has 14 residues. CDR1 and CDR2 (germline): MGHRA, YSYEKL. Study-wide results and caveats: On average, a greater number of expanded clones characterised CD8+ T cells relative to CD4+.

Remarks on this clone: Its antigen is unidentified.

Here the sequenced sample was CD4+ or CD8+ T cells sorted from blood, taken in a trial of the OX40 agonist ivuxolimab. The rearrangement links TRBV4-1 to TRBJ2-7; D not certain. The receptor was derived from an adult with an advanced solid tumor such as melanoma, head and neck, liver or kidney cancer. The CDR3 DNA sequence: TGCGCCAGCAGCCAAGGTCCGGACGGTTACGAGCAGTACTTC. Translation gives CASSQGPDGYEQYF.